Below are 13 T cell receptor beta chains sequenced from a single sample in a study of PD-1 blockade in classical Hodgkin lymphoma. Indicated time point: cycle 4 day 1 (C4D1), after 6 weeks of nivolumab. All the patients suffered relapse after autologous stem cell transplantation, and brentuximab vedotin exposure differed. Thawed PBMCs yielded CD4+ T cells through magnetic negative selection. Method: immunoSEQ multiplex PCR; TCRdb's copy keeps in-frame clones and lacks some. The sample has 34,000 or so clones, roughly 90% seen once. Sequencing was performed on CD4+ T cells from blood, taken before the fourth cycle of nivolumab. Source of these receptors: a human donor with classical Hodgkin lymphoma.

V is TRBV5-1 and J is TRBJ2-7; 13 bases fit TRBD2. This CDR3 has 20 amino acids. Germline-derived CDR1 and CDR2 are SGHRS and YFSETQ. V was clipped by 0 bases and J by 4 bases; unmatched bases: 16. CDR3 region: CASSLVVVGWTSGSGYEQYF. Here the CDR3 DNA reads TGCGCCAGCAGCTTGGTGGTCGTAGGTTGGACTAGCGGGAGCGGGTACGAGCAGTACTTC.

V is TRBV5-1 and J is TRBJ1-1; D is uncertain. Germline values: CDR1 SGHRS, CDR2 YFSETQ. This CDR3 region has 14 residues. Trimming removed 0 bases at V and 1 base at J, with 7 bases between. This CDR3 is CASSLAGENTEAFF. The CDR3 region has the DNA TGCGCCAGCAGCTTGGCTGGAGAGAACACTGAAGCTTTCTTT.

This chain connects TRBV5-4 to TRBJ1-3; D uncertain. The CDR3 contains 17 residues. V lost 2 bases to trimming and J lost 0 bases, with 15 bases between them. Germline V gene lookup returns CDR1 SGHNT and CDR2 YYREEE (reference sequence). CDR3 in DNA: TGTGCCAGCAGCTTAGGGTTAGGTACAAGCTCTGGAAACACCATATATTTT. It translates to CASSLGLGTSSGNTIYF.

CDR3 DNA sequence: TGTGCCAGCAGTCGGGGACTAGCGGGAGTTCGGGGCAATGAGCAGTTCTTC. This codes for CASSRGLAGVRGNEQFF. V usage is TRBV27 and J usage is TRBJ2-1; 14 bases are a match to TRBD2. Trimming removed 5 bases from V and 6 bases from J; junction bases left unmatched: 9. The germline CDR1 and CDR2 sequences are MNHEY and SMNVEV (reference sequence). The CDR3 contains 17 residues.

The chain couples TRBV4-1 to TRBJ2-2; D unclear. This CDR3 has 16 residues. Germline V gene sequence: CDR1 MGHRA, CDR2 YSYEKL. V shed 1 base and J shed 3 bases, with 12 bases lying between them. CDR3 sequence reads: CASSQATIFHTGELFF. The CDR3 DNA follows: TGCGCCAGCAGCCAAGCGACAATTTTTCACACCGGGGAGCTGTTTTTT.

The CDR3, as DNA: TGTGCCAGCAGTTTCGGGACCCCGAGTGGGACCCAGTACTTC. Its translation: CASSFGTPSGTQYF. The chain carries TRBV27 and TRBJ2-5; TRBD1 or TRBD2 may be the D gene (5 bases each). V was cut by 3 bases and J by 7 bases, with 15 bases left in between. CDR3 length: 14 amino acids. Germline V gene lookup returns CDR1 MNHEY and CDR2 SMNVEV (reference sequence).

The chain carries TRBV19 and TRBJ2-5, with 12 bases aligning to TRBD2. CDR3 length equals 15 residues. The trim removed 10 bases at V and 3 bases at J, leaving 9 bases unmatched. The germline gives CDR1 LNHDA, CDR2 SQIVND (reference sequence). In DNA form, the CDR3 reads TGTGCCACTCGGACTAGCGGGATATGGGAAGAGACCCAGTACTTC. Its protein product is CATRTSGIWEETQYF.

This chain uses TRBV5-1 with TRBJ2-3; the D gene is possibly TRBD2 (5 bases). Between the trimmed V and J ends, which lost 3 bases and 3 bases, there was a span of 8 bases. The CDR3 is 13 residues long. Germline V gene lookup returns CDR1 SGHRS and CDR2 YFSETQ. CDR3 residues: CASSSGDTDTQYF. The DNA of the CDR3 is TGCGCCAGCAGCTCCGGGGATACAGATACGCAGTATTTT.

The rearrangement links TRBV11-2 to TRBJ2-7, with 11 bases matching TRBD2. The CDR3 contains 18 residues. Trimming cost V 5 bases and J 2 bases; bases outside gene matches: 14. Germline values: CDR1 SGHAT, CDR2 FQNNGV. The CDR3 region has the DNA TGTGCCAGCAGCCGAACCCAAACCACTAGCGGGGGAACCTACGAGCAGTACTTC. Its protein product is CASSRTQTTSGGTYEQYF. The whole variable domain, filled in from reference TRBV11-2 and TRBJ2-7, reads EAGVAQSPRYKIIEKRQSVAFWCNPISGHATLYWYQQILGQGPKLLIQFQNNGVVDDSQLPKDRFSAERLKGVDSTLKIQPAKLEDSAVYLCASSRTQTTSGGTYEQYFGPGTRLTVT.

The V call is TRBV28, the J call TRBJ1-4, with 8 bases lining up with TRBD1. V gave up 5 bases and J gave up 4 bases; unmatched junction bases: 6. Germline-derived CDR1 and CDR2 are MDHEN and SYDVKM. This CDR3 comprises 15 residues. CDR3 DNA sequence: TGTGCCAGCAGTCCGCCGACAGGGGTTAATGAAAAACTGTTTTTT. Its protein product is CASSPPTGVNEKLFF.

This chain uses TRBV6-5 with TRBJ2-5; 13 bases align to TRBD2. V lost 6 bases and J lost 2; bases outside the gene matches: 3. The CDR3 length is 15 residues. CDR1 is MNHEY and CDR2 is SVGAGI in the germline V gene. The CDR3 DNA is TGTGCCAGCAGGTGGACTAGCGGGAGACAAGAGACCCAGTACTTC. It codes for CASRWTSGRQETQYF.

This clone was seen only once. The gene calls are TRBV5-1 and TRBJ1-1; 9 bases are a match to TRBD1. This CDR3 comprises 17 residues. The J segment lost 1 base and the V segment lost 1 base, leaving 8 bases of the junction unmatched. Germline lookup yields CDR1 SGHRS and CDR2 YFSETQ. CDR3 residues: CASSLKGQGFRNTEAFF. The CDR3 DNA sequence: TGCGCCAGCAGCTTGAAGGGACAGGGCTTTAGGAACACTGAAGCTTTCTTT.

The rearrangement joins TRBV5-1 to TRBJ2-5; D may be TRBD1 (6 bases). Looked up from germline, CDR1 is SGHRS and CDR2 is YFSETQ. V was shortened by 4 bases and J by 6 bases, with 19 bases between the two germline ends. This CDR3 has 15 residues. CDR3 loop: CASSVGQQDGQTQYF. CDR3 in DNA: TGCGCCAGCAGCGTGGGACAACAGGACGGGCAGACCCAGTACTTC.